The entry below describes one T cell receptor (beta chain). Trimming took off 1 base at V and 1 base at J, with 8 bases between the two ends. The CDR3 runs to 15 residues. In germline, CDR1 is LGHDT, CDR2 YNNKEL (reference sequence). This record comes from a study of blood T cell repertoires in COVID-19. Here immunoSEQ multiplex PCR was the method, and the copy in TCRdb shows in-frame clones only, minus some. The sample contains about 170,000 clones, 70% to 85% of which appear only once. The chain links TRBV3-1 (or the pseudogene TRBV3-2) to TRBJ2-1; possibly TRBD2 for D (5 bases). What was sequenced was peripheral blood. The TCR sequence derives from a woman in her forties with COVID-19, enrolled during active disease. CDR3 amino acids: CASSQGRLSYNEQFF. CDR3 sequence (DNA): TGTGCCAGCAGCCAAGGGAGACTATCCTACAATGAGCAGTTCTTC.